The rows below give T cell receptor beta chains drawn from one sample of a study of cytomegalovirus exposure and HLA in healthy donors. Produced via immunoSEQ multiplex PCR; TCRdb's table is partial and in-frame only. This table holds some 170,000 clones, 55% to 75% found once. Sequenced: PBMCs. The source is a human donor in good health. Both conserved end residues are part of each CDR3. The D gene is left open where the match is weak. Only part of the rows carry a size: once, few, many, or a class if the clone is expanded.

abundance: -; v_gene: TRBV5-1; j_gene: TRBJ2-1; d_gene: -; CDR3nt: TGCGCCAGCAGAGGAGATGAGCAGTTCTTC; CDR3aa: CASRGDEQFF
abundance: -; v_gene: TRBV29-1; j_gene: TRBJ2-1; d_gene: TRBD1; CDR3nt: TGCAGCGTTACAGGGGGTGGTGGGTACAATGAGCAGTTCTTC; CDR3aa: CSVTGGGGYNEQFF
abundance: -; v_gene: TRBV6-6; j_gene: TRBJ1-1; d_gene: TRBD1; CDR3nt: TGTGCCAGCAGTCCTGGACAGGGGGCGTTCACTGAAGCTTTCTTT; CDR3aa: CASSPGQGAFTEAFF
abundance: -; v_gene: TRBV4-1; j_gene: TRBJ1-1; d_gene: -; CDR3nt: TGCGCCAGCAGCCCCGCGGGGGTTGGGAACACTGAAGCTTTCTTT; CDR3aa: CASSPAGVGNTEAFF
abundance: -; v_gene: TRBV4-1; j_gene: TRBJ1-1; d_gene: TRBD1; CDR3nt: TGCGCCAGCAGCCCCTCGACAGGGAAAACTGAAGCTTTCTTT; CDR3aa: CASSPSTGKTEAFF
abundance: -; v_gene: TRBV7-3; j_gene: TRBJ2-5; d_gene: TRBD2; CDR3nt: TGTGCCAGCAGCTTCTGGTACGCGGTCCCGGGGGGAGAGACCCAGTACTTC; CDR3aa: CASSFWYAVPGGETQYF
abundance: -; v_gene: TRBV11-2; j_gene: TRBJ2-5; d_gene: -; CDR3nt: TGTGCCAGCAGCCCATTCCCCCCAGTGGTTCCCGAGACCCAGTACTTC; CDR3aa: CASSPFPPVVPETQYF
abundance: few; v_gene: TRBV9; j_gene: TRBJ2-5; d_gene: -; CDR3nt: TGTGCCAGCAGCGTAGGTGTTCTAGAGACCCAGTACTTC; CDR3aa: CASSVGVLETQYF
abundance: -; v_gene: TRBV6-5; j_gene: TRBJ2-2; d_gene: -; CDR3nt: TGTGCCAGCATCGGGGTCACCGGGGAGCTGTTTTTT; CDR3aa: CASIGVTGELFF
abundance: -; v_gene: TRBV7-3; j_gene: TRBJ2-5; d_gene: TRBD1; CDR3nt: TGTGCCAGCAGCTTATCATCGACAGGGGTCCGAGAGACCCAGTACTTC; CDR3aa: CASSLSSTGVRETQYF
abundance: -; v_gene: TRBV5-1; j_gene: TRBJ2-3; d_gene: TRBD2; CDR3nt: TGCGCCAGCAGCACGGGGGGGGGTACAGATACGCAGTATTTT; CDR3aa: CASSTGGGTDTQYF
abundance: -; v_gene: TRBV7-3; j_gene: TRBJ2-7; d_gene: TRBD2; CDR3nt: TGTGCCAGCAGCCCCAACGGGGGGGCTTTCTACGAGCAGTACTTC; CDR3aa: CASSPNGGAFYEQYF
abundance: -; v_gene: TRBV7-8; j_gene: TRBJ2-2; d_gene: TRBD1; CDR3nt: TGTGCCAGCAGCTTAGAGGGGCTAGGGATTGGGACAGAGAACACCGGGGAGCTGTTTTTT; CDR3aa: CASSLEGLGIGTENTGELFF
abundance: -; v_gene: TRBV11-2; j_gene: TRBJ2-7; d_gene: TRBD1; CDR3nt: TGTGCCAGCAGCCCAGACTGGACAGGGTCCTACGAGCAGTACTTC; CDR3aa: CASSPDWTGSYEQYF
abundance: -; v_gene: TRBV10-3; j_gene: TRBJ2-5; d_gene: TRBD1; CDR3nt: TGTGCCATCAGGGGGACAGAAGAGACCCAGTACTTC; CDR3aa: CAIRGTEETQYF
abundance: -; v_gene: TRBV5-8; j_gene: TRBJ1-2; d_gene: -; CDR3nt: TGTGCCAGCAGCTTGGTGTCGGGGTTGTGGGGCTACACCTTC; CDR3aa: CASSLVSGLWGYTF
abundance: -; v_gene: TRBV6-5; j_gene: TRBJ2-7; d_gene: -; CDR3nt: TGTGCCAGCAGCAGTGCGGCTTCTTCCTACGAGCAGTACTTC; CDR3aa: CASSSAASSYEQYF
abundance: few; v_gene: TRBV6-6; j_gene: TRBJ1-3; d_gene: TRBD1; CDR3nt: TGTGCCAGCAGGGCAGGACAGGCAGGTGGAAACACCATATATTTT; CDR3aa: CASRAGQAGGNTIYF
abundance: -; v_gene: TRBV7-9; j_gene: TRBJ1-1; d_gene: -; CDR3nt: TGTGCCAGCAGCTTAGGAGGGCAGAACACTGAAGCTTTCTTT; CDR3aa: CASSLGGQNTEAFF
abundance: -; v_gene: TRBV25-1; j_gene: TRBJ2-2; d_gene: TRBD1; CDR3nt: TGTGCCAGCACCCAGGACAGGGAATCCGGGGAGCTGTTTTTT; CDR3aa: CASTQDRESGELFF
abundance: once; v_gene: TRBV7-6; j_gene: TRBJ1-5; d_gene: -; CDR3nt: TGTGCCAGCAGCTTTCAGTCCGGCAATCAGCCCCAGCATTTT; CDR3aa: CASSFQSGNQPQHF
abundance: -; v_gene: TRBV5-1; j_gene: TRBJ1-6; d_gene: -; CDR3nt: TGCGCCAGCAGCTTGCAGGAATATAATTCACCCCTCCACTTT; CDR3aa: CASSLQEYNSPLHF
abundance: -; v_gene: TRBV6-4; j_gene: TRBJ2-2; d_gene: TRBD2; CDR3nt: TGTGCCAGCAGTGACTGGCTAGCGGGGACTCCCGGGGAGCTGTTTTTT; CDR3aa: CASSDWLAGTPGELFF
abundance: -; v_gene: TRBV5-1; j_gene: TRBJ2-3; d_gene: TRBD1; CDR3nt: TGCGCCAGCAGAGCCGGGACAGGGAGCGGCACAGATACGCAGTATTTT; CDR3aa: CASRAGTGSGTDTQYF
abundance: -; v_gene: TRBV13; j_gene: TRBJ2-3; d_gene: TRBD2; CDR3nt: TGTGCCAGCAGCCCGAACCCGGGACTAGCGGGGGGGCGGAATACGCAGTATTTT; CDR3aa: CASSPNPGLAGGRNTQYF
abundance: few; v_gene: TRBV13; j_gene: TRBJ2-3; d_gene: -; CDR3nt: TGTGCCAGCAGCTTCTGGGGGGGGCCCGGAGACACGCAGTATTTT; CDR3aa: CASSFWGGPGDTQYF
abundance: few; v_gene: TRBV11-2; j_gene: TRBJ2-1; d_gene: TRBD1; CDR3nt: TGTGCCAGCAGACGGACAGGGAGCCATGAGCAGTTCTTC; CDR3aa: CASRRTGSHEQFF
abundance: -; v_gene: TRBV2; j_gene: TRBJ2-3; d_gene: -; CDR3nt: TGTGCCAGCACGGGCACAGATACGCAGTATTTT; CDR3aa: CASTGTDTQYF
abundance: -; v_gene: TRBV7-9; j_gene: TRBJ1-1; d_gene: -; CDR3nt: TGTGCCAGCATTGGGCAGATGAACACTGAAGCTTTCTTT; CDR3aa: CASIGQMNTEAFF
abundance: -; v_gene: TRBV5-1; j_gene: TRBJ2-1; d_gene: TRBD2; CDR3nt: TGCGCCACCTCTCCTAGCGGGGGTTACAATGAGCAGTTCTTC; CDR3aa: CATSPSGGYNEQFF
abundance: once; v_gene: TRBV7-8; j_gene: TRBJ1-4; d_gene: -; CDR3nt: TGTGCCAGCAGCTTAGTTGAGGGAAGTGGCAAACTGTTTTTT; CDR3aa: CASSLVEGSGKLFF
abundance: -; v_gene: TRBV29-1; j_gene: TRBJ2-1; d_gene: TRBD2; CDR3nt: TGCAGCGTTCCGATCGTCGTGAGACTAGCGTCCGATGAGCAGTTCTTC; CDR3aa: CSVPIVVRLASDEQFF
abundance: -; v_gene: TRBV6-1; j_gene: TRBJ1-3; d_gene: -; CDR3nt: TGTGCCAGCAGTCCCAGGACAGAGTCGGGAAACACCATATATTTT; CDR3aa: CASSPRTESGNTIYF
abundance: -; v_gene: TRBV5-5; j_gene: TRBJ1-2; d_gene: -; CDR3nt: TGTGCCAGCAGACAGGGTGGTGGCTACACCTTC; CDR3aa: CASRQGGGYTF
abundance: -; v_gene: TRBV29-1; j_gene: TRBJ2-3; d_gene: TRBD2; CDR3nt: TGCAGCGTTGAGCTAGCGGGGAGCCACACAGATACGCAGTATTTT; CDR3aa: CSVELAGSHTDTQYF
abundance: -; v_gene: TRBV7-8; j_gene: TRBJ2-3; d_gene: -; CDR3nt: TGTGCCAGCAGCCCGTCTACTAGCCCCACAGATACGCAGTATTTT; CDR3aa: CASSPSTSPTDTQYF
abundance: -; v_gene: TRBV30; j_gene: TRBJ2-7; d_gene: -; CDR3nt: TGTGCGGCGGGACGGGGAGAGCAGTACTTC; CDR3aa: CAAGRGEQYF
abundance: -; v_gene: TRBV14; j_gene: TRBJ1-4; d_gene: -; CDR3nt: TGTGCCAGCAGCCGCTTGGGACAAGGCGGCATCGAAAAACTGTTTTTT; CDR3aa: CASSRLGQGGIEKLFF
abundance: -; v_gene: TRBV25-1; j_gene: TRBJ1-1; d_gene: -; CDR3nt: TGTGCCAGCAGGGGGACGTCGGGGGACACTGAAGCTTTCTTT; CDR3aa: CASRGTSGDTEAFF
abundance: -; v_gene: TRBV10-1; j_gene: TRBJ2-1; d_gene: -; CDR3nt: TGCGCCAGCAGTGAAGCTTACAATGAGCAGTTCTTC; CDR3aa: CASSEAYNEQFF
abundance: -; v_gene: TRBV14; j_gene: TRBJ1-3; d_gene: -; CDR3nt: TGTGCCAGCAGTCGCACAGGGTACTCTGGAAACACCATATATTTT; CDR3aa: CASSRTGYSGNTIYF
abundance: -; v_gene: TRBV5-4; j_gene: TRBJ2-3; d_gene: -; CDR3nt: TGTGCCAGCAGCTTAATAGGGGGGGGGCCGGATACGCAGTATTTT; CDR3aa: CASSLIGGGPDTQYF
abundance: -; v_gene: TRBV7-9; j_gene: TRBJ2-7; d_gene: -; CDR3nt: TGTGCCAGCGACCACCTCGACACCTACTACGAGCAGTACTTC; CDR3aa: CASDHLDTYYEQYF